The clone carrying this T cell receptor (beta chain) was seen many times. The antigen is unknown. Losses at the gene ends were 8 bases for V and 9 bases for J; bases not matched to a gene: 11. Germline CDR1 MNHNS, CDR2 SASEGT. The CDR3 is 14 residues long. The data originate from a study of regulatory T cells in long-lasting Graves disease. Overall study context: Persistent Graves' disease denoted over 5 years of antithyroid drugs plus positive TSH receptor antibodies.

CDR3 regions were amplified by Arm-PCR using iRepertoire HTBI primers to build TCR beta libraries. Via MiXCR, TCRdb re-called the multiplex PCR reads, giving one row per CDR3 protein. In the table there are more than 300,000 distinct CDR3 sequences, 20% of which are singletons. Study findings and constraints: Persistent cases favored TRBV28, TRBJ1-2 and TRBJ2-5. Sample size, which was small, may have reduced accuracy.

Stated time point: persistent/refractory GD, antithyroid drugs over 5 years with positive TRAb. PBMCs were the source of the RNA used for TCR sequencing. Sequenced material: peripheral blood mononuclear cells (PBMCs), taken when the disease was refractory, from a patient treated with antithyroid drugs. V usage is TRBV6-1 and J usage is TRBJ2-4, with 9 bases matching TRBD1. This clonotype was obtained from a female donor with Graves disease. The CDR3 region is CASRRAQGALIQYF. The CDR3 region has the DNA TGTGCCAGCCGGAGGGCACAGGGGGCCCTCATTCAGTACTTC.